This T cell receptor beta chain was identified during a study of T cells in Graves' hyperthyroidism and ophthalmopathy. Across the study: The authors collected peripheral blood at initial diagnosis, before any treatment.

The diagnostic basis comprised clinical symptoms, serum thyroxine and TRAb, thyroid ultrasound and orbital computed tomography. Before ophthalmopathy appeared, progressors gave blood at initial hyperthyroidism diagnosis. This clonotype came up many times. Antigen specificity is unknown. This CDR3 region has 14 residues. Germline CDR1 is MNHNS and CDR2 is SASEGT. Trimming removed 4 bases at V and 2 bases at J, with 11 bases between. General study findings and limits: Stable hyperthyroidism was told apart from ophthalmopathy by a model built on 13 V-J features.

Regions amplified from RNA transcripts were the TCR beta CDR3 regions. TCR CDR3 regions were first amplified by RT-PCR with HTBI primers. TCRdb re-derived calls from the multiplex PCR reads in MiXCR, one entry per CDR3 protein. The profile shows 270,000 or so distinct CDR3 sequences, 25% to 30% of them singletons. This sequence was found in a middle-aged man with Graves' hyperthyroidism that later progressed to Graves' ophthalmopathy. This chain uses TRBV6-1 with TRBJ1-1; D not certain. Sequencing input: blood. CDR3 nucleotide sequence: TGTGCCAGCAGTGGGGAAGGGTTCAACACTGAAGCTTTCTTT. It codes for CASSGEGFNTEAFF.